This record looks at one T cell receptor (beta chain) sequence and its context. What it recognizes is unknown. The V end lost 4 bases, the J end lost 5 bases, and 12 bases lay between the germline ends. Germline CDR1 and CDR2: KGHSH and LQKENI. There are 14 residues in the CDR3. This sample stems from a study of cytomegalovirus exposure and HLA in healthy donors. Study findings and constraints: The analysis excluded some indistinguishable V segments, including TRBV6-2 and TRBV6-3.

13 Jbeta primers and 60 Vbeta primers were used for the PCR. The method was immunoSEQ multiplex PCR; TCRdb's version includes in-frame clones alone and lacks a portion of them. The table has roughly 100,000 clones, 75% to 85% seen once. The donors gave bone marrow, and they were healthy. The source of this sequence is a man under 40 in good health and CMV-seronegative. The chain combines TRBV18 with TRBJ1-5; perhaps TRBD1 as D (6 bases). Sequencing was done on a sample of PBMCs. Written as DNA, the CDR3 is TGTGCCAGCTCACTCAACAGGGCTGATCAGCCCCAGCATTTT. Encoded protein: CASSLNRADQPQHF.